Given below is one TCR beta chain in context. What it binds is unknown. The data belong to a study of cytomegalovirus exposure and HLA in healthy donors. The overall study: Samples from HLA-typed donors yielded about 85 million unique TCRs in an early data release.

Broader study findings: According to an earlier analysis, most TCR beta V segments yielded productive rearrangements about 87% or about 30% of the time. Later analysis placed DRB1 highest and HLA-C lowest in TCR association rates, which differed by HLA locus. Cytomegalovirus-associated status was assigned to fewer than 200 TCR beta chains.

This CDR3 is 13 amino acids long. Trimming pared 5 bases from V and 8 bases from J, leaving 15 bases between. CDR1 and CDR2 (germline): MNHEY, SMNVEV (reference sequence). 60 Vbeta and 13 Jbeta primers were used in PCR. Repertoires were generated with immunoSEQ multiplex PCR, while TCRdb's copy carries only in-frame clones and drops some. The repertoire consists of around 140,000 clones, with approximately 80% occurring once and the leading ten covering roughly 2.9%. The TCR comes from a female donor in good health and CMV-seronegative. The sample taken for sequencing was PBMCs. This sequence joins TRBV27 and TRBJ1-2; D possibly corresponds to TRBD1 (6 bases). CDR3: CASSEHRELGYTF. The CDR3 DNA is TGTGCCAGCAGTGAACACAGGGAATTAGGCTACACCTTC.